This T cell receptor beta chain is drawn from a study of technical replicates of blood from a few donors. TCRdb keeps only in-frame clones here, not all; method: immunoSEQ multiplex PCR. Of about 100,000 clones listed, roughly 95% are singletons. The length of the CDR3 is 13 residues. Looked up from germline, CDR1 is GTSNPN and CDR2 is SVGIG (reference sequence). The V end lost 3 bases, the J end lost 2 bases, and 10 bases lay between the germline ends. The rearrangement uses TRBV30 and TRBJ1-2; the D is unclear. The receptor was derived from a human donor in good health. Material: T cells isolated from PBMCs. For the CDR3, the DNA is TGTGCCTGGAGCCAGGTCCCAAACTATGGCTACACCTTC. As protein: CAWSQVPNYGYTF.